This entry features one T cell receptor beta chain sequence. Its specificity is unknown. This sample stems from a study of shared clonotypes between healthy human individuals. In the study overall: Two women and a few men aged 18 to 49 made up the donors.

Once extracted for a subset, genomic DNA was divided evenly among several immunoSEQ plates. Per the original methods: Junction-only immunoSEQ data arrived without quality scores, meaning filtering differed. TCRdb's copy holds only in-frame clones and misses some; the assay was immunoSEQ multiplex PCR. For V, J and clone size, that table is used; D and trimming come from the DNA. The sample has about 480,000 clones; about three quarters are singletons. Study conclusions and caveats: Investigators expected sequencing depth to affect clonotype sharing among donors.

Trimming shortened V by 5 bases and J by 0 bases, and 11 bases separated the two germline ends. Germline lookup yields CDR1 SGHNT and CDR2 YENEEA. The CDR3 sequence is 14 residues long. Material: PBMCs. The TCR sequence derives from a woman aged 40 to 55 in good health. Some clones in this sample may be carry-over from other donors' samples. The chain has TRBV11-3 and TRBJ2-7; possibly TRBD1 or TRBD2 for D (5 bases each). CDR3 protein: CASSPWGSSYEQYF. As DNA, the CDR3 is TGTGCCAGCAGCCCTTGGGGGTCCTCCTACGAGCAGTACTTC.